Described below is a single TCR beta chain sequence and its context. Its antigen is still unknown. On the day of bone marrow donation, the related graft donor provided peripheral blood. The naive gate required viable CD3+CD4+ or CD3+CD8+ cells with CCR7+CD45RA+CD45RO-CD95-CD27+CD28+ phenotype. The data originate from a study of T cells after posttransplantation cyclophosphamide. Notes on the study in general: Donor CD8+ memory clones often dominated recipient blood repertoires at later times.

This CDR3 has 13 amino acids. Looked up from germline, CDR1 is MNHEY and CDR2 is SMNVEV (reference sequence). Trimming took off 2 bases at V and 3 bases at J, with 8 bases between the two ends. Libraries were prepared by immunoSEQ multiplex PCR; TCRdb keeps only in-frame clonotypes and omits some of them. The sample has some 21,000 clones, approximately 98% seen once. The receptor was derived from a middle-aged man in good health, CMV-negative, and a related stem cell transplant donor. Sequenced input: naive CD8+ T cells sorted from PBMCs. The genes are TRBV27 and TRBJ2-7; D uncertain. CDR3 DNA sequence: TGTGCCAGCAGTTTAGGTTTCAGCTACGAGCAGTACTTC. Encoded protein: CASSLGFSYEQYF.